The clone carrying this T cell receptor (beta chain) was detected a few times. These data originate in a study of T-cell reconstitution after alpha-beta-depleted transplantation in children. Germline CDR1 reads GTSNPN; CDR2 reads SVGIG (reference sequence). V was cut by 2 bases and J by 0 bases, with 7 bases left in between. CDR3 length: 13 residues. Unique molecular identifiers tagged the TCRbeta library. TCRdb recomputed calls from the PCR reads with MiXCR, one row per CDR3 protein. This table holds approximately 340,000 distinct CDR3 sequences, approximately 10% found once. The chain couples TRBV30 to TRBJ1-1; the D gene is possibly TRBD1 (5 bases). The receptor's source is a human donor who donated a stem cell graft to a child with acute lymphoblastic leukemia. The sequencing here drew on PBMCs from the stem cell graft donor, taken from the stem cell graft. CDR3 in amino acids: CAWSPGMNTEAFF. The DNA for the CDR3 is TGTGCCTGGAGTCCAGGGATGAACACTGAAGCTTTCTTT.